A single sample gave rise to the 10 T cell receptor beta chains below, sequenced in a study of T cell repertoires in cytomegalovirus infection (dated by TCRdb to about 2019). TCRdb records Illumina HiSeq 1500 as the sequencer. TCRdb reanalyzed the raw reads on its own, using fastp at Q25 for trimming and MiXCR for clone calling, and kept in-frame beta chains. Rows merge per CDR3 protein into single entries with the most common DNA and genes. The sample includes approximately 730,000 distinct CDR3 sequences, with roughly 30% observed a single time. The ten largest clones capture 18% of the sample. Their recognized antigens are unknown. The label giving this sample's treatment or condition can be read as: in vitro stimulation with specific CMV peptide epitopes to enrich CMV-specific T cells. The sequences come from cultured PBMCs, collected from culture after CMV antigen stimulation. All receptors come from a human donor in good health (CMV status not recorded). Some clones in this sample may be carry-over from other donors' samples.

This clonotype showed up just a few times. The V gene is TRBV5-6, the J gene TRBJ2-7; either TRBD1 or TRBD2 may fit D (5 bases each). V was pared by 3 bases and J by 7 bases, with 11 bases between. CDR3 length: 12 residues. The germline V gene has CDR1 SGHDT and CDR2 YYEEEE. The CDR3 nucleotides read TGTGCCAGCAGCTGGGGGTCCGGGGAGCAGTACTTC. This sequence encodes CASSWGSGEQYF.

This clonotype was counted at least ten times. The chain uses TRBV6-1 and TRBJ1-6; TRBD1 is a possible D gene (6 bases). V was shortened by 0 bases and J by 3 bases, with 9 bases between the two germline ends. This CDR3 region has 16 residues. Germline-derived CDR1 and CDR2 are MNHNS and SASEGT. Here the CDR3 reads CASSEAWTVYNSPLHF. In DNA form, the CDR3 reads TGTGCCAGCAGTGAAGCATGGACAGTCTATAATTCACCCCTCCACTTT.

This clonotype was counted only a few times. V and J are TRBV19 and TRBJ2-3, with D unclear. The CDR3 is made up of 14 amino acids. V lost 3 bases to trimming and J lost 1 base, with 8 bases between them. CDR1 LNHDA and CDR2 SQIVND come from the germline V gene (reference sequence). CDR3 sequence reads: CASSISAGTDTQYF. The CDR3 DNA sequence: TGTGCCAGTAGTATCAGTGCCGGCACAGATACGCAGTATTTT.

This rearrangement joins TRBV20-1 to TRBJ2-1; D is ambiguous. V was pared by 6 bases and J by 2 bases, with 14 bases between. The length of the CDR3 is 14 residues. Germline V gene data show CDR1 as DFQATT and CDR2 as SNEGSKA (reference sequence). CDR3 DNA sequence: TGCAGTGCAACCCCACAGAAAACCTACAATGAGCAGTTCTTC. This translates into CSATPQKTYNEQFF.

A few counts support this clonotype. The chain recombines TRBV7-8 with TRBJ2-2; D may be TRBD2 (5 bases). The V end was cut by 4 bases, the J end by 0 bases, with 9 bases between. Per the germline V gene, CDR1 is SGHVS and CDR2 is FQNEAQ. There are 15 residues in the CDR3. The CDR3 nucleotides read TGTGCCAGCAGCTCCGGACTCACGAACACCGGGGAGCTGTTTTTT. Its translation: CASSSGLTNTGELFF.

In this sample, this clonotype turned up a few times. The J gene is TRBJ2-1, the V gene TRBV28; no clear D gene. Looked up from germline, CDR1 is MDHEN and CDR2 is SYDVKM. CDR3 length: 14 amino acids. V was trimmed by 7 bases and J by 5 bases, leaving 15 bases between them. The CDR3 is CASTIPQANNEQFF. In DNA form, the CDR3 reads TGTGCCAGCACCATCCCCCAGGCCAACAATGAGCAGTTCTTC.

V is TRBV7-9 and J is TRBJ2-2; 7 positions match TRBD2. Germline V lookup: CDR1 SEHNR, CDR2 FQNEAQ (reference sequence). V lost 10 bases to trimming and J lost 6 bases; unmatched junction nucleotides: 11. CDR3 length: 14 residues. The CDR3 bases are TGTGCCATAATGCTAGCGGTGATGTCCGGGGAGCTGTTTTTT. It encodes CAIMLAVMSGELFF.

The chain couples TRBV27 to TRBJ1-3; D not certain. This CDR3 is 18 amino acids long. V was cut by 5 bases and J by 0 bases, with 20 bases left in between. The germline gives CDR1 MNHEY, CDR2 SMNVEV (reference sequence). The CDR3 region has the DNA TGTGCCAGCAGTCCCACTGATCTAGGGTTTATCTCTGGAAACACCATATATTTT. Its protein product is CASSPTDLGFISGNTIYF.

This clonotype was seen a few times. V gene TRBV7-7 combines with J gene TRBJ2-2, with 8 bases lining up with TRBD1. Germline V gives CDR1 SSHAT, CDR2 FNYEAQ (reference sequence). The length of the CDR3 is 14 residues. V was pared by 5 bases and J by 7 bases, with 6 bases of the junction left unmatched. CDR3 DNA: TGTGCCAGCAGCCCGGACAGGGCGGACGGGGAGCTGTTTTTT. Translation: CASSPDRADGELFF. The full variable domain, with the rest looked up from reference TRBV7-7 and TRBJ2-2, is GAGVSQSPRYKVTKRGQDVTLRCDPISSHATLYWYQQALGQGPEFLTYFNYEAQPDKSGLPSDRFSAERPEGSISTLTIQRTEQRDSAMYRCASSPDRADGELFFGEGSRLTVL.

V and J are TRBV4-1 and TRBJ1-2, with TRBD1 matching over 9 bases. This CDR3 contains 15 residues. The V gene's germline CDR1 is MGHRA and CDR2 YSYEKL. Germline trimming cut 0 bases from V and 3 bases from J; bases unmatched to any gene: 2. CDR3 region: CASSQDDRGYYGYTF. In DNA form, the CDR3 reads TGCGCCAGCAGCCAAGATGACAGGGGGTACTATGGCTACACCTTC.